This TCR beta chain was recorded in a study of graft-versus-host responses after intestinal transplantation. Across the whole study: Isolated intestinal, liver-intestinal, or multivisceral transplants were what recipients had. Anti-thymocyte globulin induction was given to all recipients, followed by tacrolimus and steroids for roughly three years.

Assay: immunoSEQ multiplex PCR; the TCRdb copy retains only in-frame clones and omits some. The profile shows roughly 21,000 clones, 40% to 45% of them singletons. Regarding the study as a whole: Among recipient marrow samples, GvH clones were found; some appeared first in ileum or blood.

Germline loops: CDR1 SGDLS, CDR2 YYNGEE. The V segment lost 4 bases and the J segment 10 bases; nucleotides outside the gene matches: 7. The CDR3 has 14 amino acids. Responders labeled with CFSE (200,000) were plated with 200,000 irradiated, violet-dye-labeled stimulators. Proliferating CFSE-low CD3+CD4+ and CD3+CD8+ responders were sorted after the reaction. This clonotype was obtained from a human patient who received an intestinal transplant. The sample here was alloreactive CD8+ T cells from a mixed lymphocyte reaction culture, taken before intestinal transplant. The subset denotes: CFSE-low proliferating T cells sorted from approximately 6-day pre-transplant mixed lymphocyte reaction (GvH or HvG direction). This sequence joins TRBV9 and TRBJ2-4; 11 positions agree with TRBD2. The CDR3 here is CASSTGLAETIQYF. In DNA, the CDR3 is TGTGCCAGCAGCACGGGACTAGCGGAAACAATTCAGTACTTC.